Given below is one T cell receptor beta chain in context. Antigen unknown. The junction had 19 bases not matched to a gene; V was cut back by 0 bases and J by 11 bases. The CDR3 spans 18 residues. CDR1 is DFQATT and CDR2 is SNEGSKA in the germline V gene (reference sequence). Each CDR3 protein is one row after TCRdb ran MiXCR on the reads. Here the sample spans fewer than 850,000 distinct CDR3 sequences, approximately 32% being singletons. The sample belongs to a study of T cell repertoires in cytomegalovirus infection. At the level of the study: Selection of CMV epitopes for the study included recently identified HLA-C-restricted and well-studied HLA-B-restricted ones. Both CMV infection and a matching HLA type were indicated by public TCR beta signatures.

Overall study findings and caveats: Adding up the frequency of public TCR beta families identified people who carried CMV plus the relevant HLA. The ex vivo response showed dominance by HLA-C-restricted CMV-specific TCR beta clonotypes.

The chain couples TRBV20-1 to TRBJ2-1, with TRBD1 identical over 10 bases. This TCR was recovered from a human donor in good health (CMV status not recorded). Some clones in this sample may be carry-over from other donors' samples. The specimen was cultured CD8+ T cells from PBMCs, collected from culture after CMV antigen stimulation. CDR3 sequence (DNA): TGCAGTGCTAGAGATCCGGAGAGACAGGGGGCTTGGCAATTCCAGCAGTTCTTC. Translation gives CSARDPERQGAWQFQQFF.